This is a list of T cell receptor beta chains from one sample in a study of T cell repertoires in cytomegalovirus infection. TCRdb re-derived calls from the reads in MiXCR, one entry per CDR3 protein. Among tens of thousands of distinct CDR3 sequences listed, roughly a quarter were seen once. These receptors' targets are unknown. The input for sequencing was CD8+ T cells from cultured PBMCs, taken from culture after CMV antigen stimulation. These receptors all stem from a human donor in good health (CMV status not recorded). Some clones in this sample may be carry-over from other donors' samples. Both conserved end residues are part of each CDR3. A D gene is named only where the DNA matches it firmly. Only some rows state a clone size, as once, few, many or a class for expanded clones.

j_gene: TRBJ1-1; v_gene: TRBV7-2; d_gene: NA; abundance: many; CDR3aa: CASSPPIEKMNTEAFF; CDR3nt: TGTGCCAGCAGCCCCCCGATAGAGAAGATGAACACTGAAGCTTTCTTT
j_gene: TRBJ2-7; v_gene: TRBV4-3; d_gene: TRBD2; abundance: few; CDR3aa: CASSQADSGGYEQYF; CDR3nt: TGCGCCAGCAGCCAAGCAGACAGCGGGGGCTACGAGCAGTACTTC
j_gene: TRBJ1-1; v_gene: TRBV6-6; d_gene: NA; abundance: NA; CDR3aa: CASSRDFMNTEAFF; CDR3nt: TGTGCCAGCAGTAGGGATTTCATGAACACTGAAGCTTTCTTT
j_gene: TRBJ2-7; v_gene: TRBV6-1; d_gene: TRBD1; abundance: NA; CDR3aa: CASSEGHRGRVIGAYEQYF; CDR3nt: TGTGCCAGCAGTGAAGGTCACAGGGGGCGCGTAATAGGTGCCTACGAGCAGTACTTC
j_gene: TRBJ1-5; v_gene: TRBV27; d_gene: NA; abundance: NA; CDR3aa: CASSLGQTNQPQHF; CDR3nt: TGTGCCAGCAGTCTTGGACAAACCAATCAGCCCCAGCATTTT
j_gene: TRBJ1-3; v_gene: TRBV6-6; d_gene: TRBD1; abundance: NA; CDR3aa: CASSYTGEHGNTIYF; CDR3nt: TGTGCCAGCAGTTATACAGGGGAACACGGAAACACCATATATTTT
j_gene: TRBJ2-1; v_gene: TRBV7-9; d_gene: NA; abundance: few; CDR3aa: CASSLAGVQDYNEQFF; CDR3nt: TGTGCCAGCAGCTTAGCGGGAGTCCAAGACTACAATGAGCAGTTCTTC
j_gene: TRBJ2-3; v_gene: TRBV6-5; d_gene: NA; abundance: few; CDR3aa: CASSYAPPGSRYTDTQYF; CDR3nt: TGTGCCAGCAGTTACGCCCCCCCGGGTAGCCGCTACACAGATACGCAGTATTTT
j_gene: TRBJ2-7; v_gene: TRBV10-3; d_gene: NA; abundance: NA; CDR3aa: CAAGQSGYEQYF; CDR3nt: TGTGCCGCAGGCCAATCCGGGTACGAGCAGTACTTC
j_gene: TRBJ2-5; v_gene: TRBV6-1; d_gene: TRBD1; abundance: few; CDR3aa: CASSPTRGIGETQYF; CDR3nt: TGTGCCAGCAGCCCCACCAGGGGGATCGGAGAGACCCAGTACTTC
j_gene: TRBJ2-2; v_gene: TRBV19; d_gene: NA; abundance: few; CDR3aa: CASSTAGHPTGELFF; CDR3nt: TGTGCCAGTAGTACCGCAGGGCATCCCACCGGGGAGCTGTTTTTT
j_gene: TRBJ2-5; v_gene: TRBV7-9; d_gene: NA; abundance: few; CDR3aa: CAGKGSQETQYF; CDR3nt: TGTGCCGGTAAGGGGTCCCAAGAGACCCAGTACTTC
j_gene: TRBJ1-1; v_gene: TRBV2; d_gene: NA; abundance: NA; CDR3aa: CASSPERNTEAFF; CDR3nt: TGTGCCAGCAGTCCCGAGAGGAACACTGAAGCTTTCTTT
j_gene: TRBJ2-1; v_gene: TRBV5-4; d_gene: TRBD1; abundance: few; CDR3aa: CASSPGTENEQFF; CDR3nt: TGTGCCAGCAGCCCTGGGACAGAGAATGAGCAGTTCTTC
j_gene: TRBJ2-3; v_gene: TRBV6-5; d_gene: TRBD2; abundance: few; CDR3aa: CASSYSSSGWASTDTQYF; CDR3nt: TGTGCCAGCAGTTACTCTTCTAGCGGATGGGCGAGCACAGATACGCAGTATTTT
j_gene: TRBJ1-2; v_gene: TRBV4-3; d_gene: TRBD1; abundance: many; CDR3aa: CASSRDRAGDYGYTF; CDR3nt: TGCGCCAGCAGCCGAGACAGGGCGGGTGACTATGGCTACACCTTC
j_gene: TRBJ2-5; v_gene: TRBV14; d_gene: TRBD2; abundance: many; CDR3aa: CASSQGLASGVQETQYF; CDR3nt: TGTGCCAGCAGCCAAGGGCTGGCTAGCGGGGTCCAAGAGACCCAGTACTTC
j_gene: TRBJ1-1; v_gene: TRBV27; d_gene: NA; abundance: NA; CDR3aa: CASTSFPGMVGRTEAFF; CDR3nt: TGTGCCAGCACCTCATTCCCCGGGATGGTCGGAAGGACTGAAGCTTTCTTT
j_gene: TRBJ2-5; v_gene: TRBV24-1; d_gene: NA; abundance: NA; CDR3aa: CATRVQDGISQETQYF; CDR3nt: TGTGCCACCAGAGTTCAGGACGGAATATCCCAAGAGACCCAGTACTTC
j_gene: TRBJ1-1; v_gene: TRBV24-1; d_gene: NA; abundance: few; CDR3aa: CATQDRGAFHTEAFF; CDR3nt: TGTGCCACCCAAGACCGGGGGGCGTTCCACACTGAAGCTTTCTTT
j_gene: TRBJ1-1; v_gene: TRBV7-6; d_gene: NA; abundance: many; CDR3aa: CASSLAHSTEAFF; CDR3nt: TGTGCCAGCAGCTTAGCCCACAGCACTGAAGCTTTCTTT
j_gene: TRBJ2-1; v_gene: TRBV7-6; d_gene: NA; abundance: many; CDR3aa: CASSLASTGYNEQFF; CDR3nt: TGTGCCAGCAGCTTAGCCTCGACTGGCTACAATGAGCAGTTCTTC
j_gene: TRBJ1-2; v_gene: TRBV6-2/TRBV6-3; d_gene: TRBD1; abundance: many; CDR3aa: CASSDTGDRAEGYTF; CDR3nt: TGTGCCAGCAGTGATACAGGGGATCGAGCGGAGGGCTACACCTTC
j_gene: TRBJ1-1; v_gene: TRBV6-5; d_gene: TRBD1; abundance: NA; CDR3aa: CASSPRGDRGTEAFF; CDR3nt: TGTGCCAGCAGTCCCCGGGGGGACAGGGGCACTGAAGCTTTCTTT
j_gene: TRBJ1-5; v_gene: TRBV7-2; d_gene: NA; abundance: many; CDR3aa: CASSLGWSSNQPQHF; CDR3nt: TGTGCCAGCAGCTTAGGGTGGAGTAGCAATCAGCCCCAGCATTTT
j_gene: TRBJ2-2; v_gene: TRBV7-9; d_gene: NA; abundance: many; CDR3aa: CASNQALGSTGELFF; CDR3nt: TGTGCCAGCAACCAAGCCCTCGGCAGCACCGGGGAGCTGTTTTTT
j_gene: TRBJ1-1; v_gene: TRBV9; d_gene: TRBD1; abundance: NA; CDR3aa: CASSVLQGGNTEAFF; CDR3nt: TGTGCCAGCAGCGTCCTTCAGGGGGGGAACACTGAAGCTTTCTTT
j_gene: TRBJ2-1; v_gene: TRBV7-8; d_gene: TRBD2; abundance: NA; CDR3aa: CASSSRAGGGVSYNEEFF; CDR3nt: TGTGCCAGCAGCAGCCGGGCTGGGGGGGGTGTCTCCTACAATGAGGAGTTCTTC
j_gene: TRBJ1-5; v_gene: TRBV15; d_gene: TRBD1; abundance: many; CDR3aa: CATSRPDRGRNQPQHF; CDR3nt: TGTGCCACCAGCAGACCTGACAGGGGCCGCAATCAGCCCCAGCATTTT
j_gene: TRBJ1-2; v_gene: TRBV6-6; d_gene: NA; abundance: NA; CDR3aa: CASSYGPNYGYTF; CDR3nt: TGTGCCAGCAGTTATGGGCCGAACTATGGCTACACCTTC
j_gene: TRBJ2-5; v_gene: TRBV7-9; d_gene: NA; abundance: many; CDR3aa: CASSLGGSQETQYF; CDR3nt: TGTGCCAGCAGCTTAGGGGGCAGTCAAGAGACCCAGTACTTC